A single sample gave rise to the 6 T cell receptor beta chains below, sequenced in a study of shared clonotypes between healthy human individuals. Only in-frame clones appear in the TCRdb table, and some are missing; sequencing was by immunoSEQ multiplex PCR. The profile shows 80,000 to 100,000 clones, approximately 70% of them singletons. Sample: memory CD8+ T cells sorted from blood. Subset specified: CD45RO+ cells pooled with CCR7-negative TemRA cells. These receptors were taken from a man aged 30 to 39 in good health.

The chain uses TRBV25-1 and TRBJ2-1; D unclear. This CDR3 is 13 amino acids long. CDR1 and CDR2 from the germline V gene are MGHDK and SYGVNS. Deletions cut 2 bases from V and 4 bases from J, with 6 bases between. CDR3 sequence: CASSEAEYNEQFF. In nucleotides, the CDR3 is TGTGCCAGCAGTGAAGCGGAGTACAATGAGCAGTTCTTC.

This clone was counted a few times. A read error may account for a junction end that differs from germline. V usage is TRBV5-1 and J usage is TRBJ2-1, with 7 bases that match TRBD1. This CDR3 has 14 residues. In germline, CDR1 is SGHRS, CDR2 YFSETQ. The CDR3 reads CASSPDRDNNEQFF. CDR3 DNA: TGTGCCAGCAGCCCCGACAGGGATAACAATGAGCAGTTCTTC.

V and J are TRBV6-6 and TRBJ1-2, with D possibly being TRBD1 (6 bases). The germline V gene encodes CDR1 MNHNY and CDR2 SVGAGI (reference sequence). V lost 2 bases and J lost 6, with 16 bases in between. CDR3 length equals 15 residues. The CDR3 is CASSYGTTGTNGYTF. CDR3 bases: TGTGCCAGCAGTTACGGGACTACCGGGACAAATGGCTACACCTTC.

The chain combines TRBV18 with TRBJ2-2, with D maybe TRBD2 (7 bases). Germline CDR1 reads KGHSH; CDR2 reads LQKENI. This CDR3 comprises 14 residues. Trimming pared 3 bases from V and 6 bases from J, leaving 11 bases between. CDR3: CASSPAGAAGELFF. The CDR3 nucleotides are TGTGCCAGCTCACCCGCGGGGGCGGCCGGGGAGCTGTTTTTT.

V is TRBV27 and J is TRBJ1-2; D gene uncertain. Germline CDR1 MNHEY, CDR2 SMNVEV (reference sequence). Trimming removed 5 bases at V and 6 bases at J, with 16 bases between. The CDR3 runs to 14 residues. CDR3 loop: CASSPAGRYDGYTF. DNA of the CDR3: TGTGCCAGCAGTCCCGCGGGCAGGTATGATGGCTACACCTTC.

The genes are TRBV28 and TRBJ2-2; D ambiguous. The V gene's germline CDR1 is MDHEN and CDR2 SYDVKM. The CDR3 is made up of 12 amino acids. V lost 2 bases to trimming and J lost 8 bases, with 6 bases between them. DNA for the CDR3: TGTGCCAGCAGTTTAGGGTTGGGGGAGCTGTTTTTT. Its protein is CASSLGLGELFF.